This T cell receptor beta chain was recovered during a study of beta chain features in type 1 diabetes (dated by TCRdb to about 2018). In the study overall: Patients and healthy donors did not differ in mean age, gender distribution, total cell number or subset yield. Across all samples, some 100,000,000 sorted cells were examined, and cell number per subset correlated strongly with RNA yield. The study compared the TCRB repertoires of sorted circulating CD4+ T cell subsets in recently diagnosed type 1 diabetes patients with those in matched healthy donors. Naive and central memory subsets were obtained from all 30 or so donors, but regulatory and stem cell-like memory subsets were isolated from only 8 patients and about eight healthy donors. Study-wide conclusions, independent of this receptor: Because cDNA was sequenced instead of genomic DNA, activated cells with high expression could be over-represented, although the groups did not differ in activation or CD3 levels. Type 1 diabetes patients showed a moderate but significant shortening of TCRB CDR3 length in all four CD4+ subsets. At VDJ recombination sites, type 1 diabetes patients had fewer insertions and more deleted nucleotides, which implies abnormalities in thymic rearrangement. Shorter templates might be favored by PCR, yet because patient and control samples were amplified and corrected together, any such skew would affect both groups equally. Naive, central memory and regulatory TCRB repertoires appeared to be more alike among patients than among healthy donors. Because small numbers of individuals were included in the HLA sub-analyses, any influence of HLA type on TCRB rearrangement was left unresolved.

From each donor, a single peripheral blood sample of 100 to 150 mL on average was drawn into heparinised tubes. A BD FACSAria II was used to sort naive, central memory, regulatory and stem cell-like memory CD4+ T cells with a panel that included CD45RO, CCR7, CD25, CD127, CD95 and CD27. All sorted populations exceeded 95% purity. PBMCs were separated immediately by Lymphoprep density gradient centrifugation and were stained directly, without being cultured. To minimize batch effects, samples were stained and sorted in pairs, one healthy donor with one patient per experiment. Trimming costs V 4 bases and J 8 bases, and their ends lie 21 bases apart. CDR1 and CDR2 are drawn from the germline V gene (reference sequence): MNHEY, SMNVEV. The CDR3 sequence holds 16 residues, the cysteine and phenylalanine included. CDR3 DNA only is kept here, 48 bases in frame from base 1. This clone turned up a few times. This receptor's antigen is unknown. No clone much larger than this one lies a single base away; base qualities are absent.

The entire amount of isolated RNA was reverse transcribed using the High Capacity cDNA Reverse Transcription Kit, so the sequenced TCRB transcripts were expressed ones. Naive, central memory and regulatory T cell samples underwent deep immunoSEQ sequencing, averaging about 3.57 million total reads per sample. Sorted cells were lysed in RLT buffer, and RNA was extracted using DNase-treated RNeasy Micro or Mini kits according to cell number. Each cell subset was processed on its own to prevent cross-contamination, while patient and healthy donor samples were processed together. Using the immunoSEQ multiplex PCR, TCRB sequences were amplified from cDNA into 87-bp fragments spanning the CDR3 region. Sequencing of the amplicons was performed on the Illumina HiSeq platform. For the original study's pipeline: PCR bias was corrected computationally using synthetic template baselines, and reads within Hamming distance 2 were collapsed, with unmergeable singletons discarded. Reads were aligned to IMGT to assign V, D and J genes, CDR3 length, and insertions or deletions at six rearrangement sites. Clonotype counts were normalized to sorted cell number within each subset before computing true diversity and Gini coefficients with the tcR R package. The overlap coefficient, calculated on TCRB nucleotide sequences, was used to quantify repertoire sharing. Out-of-frame TCRB sequences from naive cells were analyzed to stand in for the pre-selection repertoire. Sourced from immuneACCESS, this table was stored by TCRdb with only in-frame sequences that have V and J called. A share of the clones is absent; for the studies checked, an unresolved V gene accounts for under half, and the remainder has no known explanation. From that table come the V and J calls and clone size; the DNA was used to work out D and trimming. Across this sample there are hundreds of thousands of clones, with 15% seen only once. The top ten clones comprise more than 0.015% of the sample.

Recombination connected TRBV27 to TRBJ2-1; the D gene is perhaps TRBD2, from 5 matching bases. The sample consisted of naive CD4+ T cells from blood. The label giving this sample's cell subset or site can be read as: true naive CD4+ T cells. This TCR was recovered from a young man with type 1 diabetes. The CDR3 region reads CASSSLLVGEVDEQFF. The DNA sequence is as follows: TGTGCCAGCAGTTCCTTGTTGGTGGGAGAGGTGGATGAGCAGTTCTTC.